Below, 27 T cell receptor beta chains from the same sample are listed, as sequenced in a study of control samples from healthy donors and cancer patients. The data were produced by immunoSEQ multiplex PCR, yet TCRdb's version contains in-frame clones alone and is incomplete. The sample carries some 120,000 clones, approximately 88% recorded once. Source material: blood. The receptor source for this set is a middle-aged man in good health.

J is TRBJ2-5 and V is TRBV12-5; 7 bases align to TRBD1. The length of the CDR3 is 16 residues. V lost 5 bases and J lost 1; bases outside the gene matches: 10. Germline V gene lookup returns CDR1 LGHNT and CDR2 FRNRAP. The CDR3 nucleotides are TGTGCTAGTGGTCCGCTACTCGACAGGGCCCAAGAGACCCAGTACTTC. Residues: CASGPLLDRAQETQYF.

CDR3 region: CASTLEQGLGTDTQYF. The DNA of the CDR3 is TGTGCCAGCACCCTCGAGCAGGGACTGGGCACAGATACGCAGTATTTT. The rearrangement uses TRBV2 and TRBJ2-3, with D perhaps TRBD2 (6 bases). The CDR3 is made up of 16 amino acids. The V gene lost 7 bases and the J gene lost 1 base, with 18 bases spanning the gap. Looked up from germline, CDR1 is SNHLY and CDR2 is FYNNEI.

The CDR3 nucleotides read TGCGCCAGCAGCCTTCAGCGGGGGGGTCTCACAGATACGCAGTATTTT. It codes for CASSLQRGGLTDTQYF. This sequence joins TRBV5-1 and TRBJ2-3, with 10 bases fitting TRBD2. Germline lookup yields CDR1 SGHRS and CDR2 YFSETQ. The CDR3 consists of 16 residues. With 4 bases clipped from V and 2 bases from J, the junction kept 7 bases outside the gene matches.

The rearrangement joins TRBV15 to TRBJ2-1; D possibly matches TRBD1 or TRBD2 (5 bases each). The germline V and J ends were trimmed by 4 bases and 1 base, with 20 bases remaining between them. The CDR3 is made up of 18 amino acids. Germline V gene sequence: CDR1 LNHNV, CDR2 YYDKDF (reference sequence). CDR3 loop: CATSNLLWGGQSYNEQFF. The DNA for the CDR3 is TGTGCCACCAGCAACCTCTTGTGGGGCGGGCAGTCCTACAATGAGCAGTTCTTC. Drawing the rest from reference TRBV15 and TRBJ2-1, the complete variable domain is DAMVIQNPRYQVTQFGKPVTLSCSQTLNHNVMYWYQQKSSQAPKLLFHYYDKDFNNEADTPDNFQSRRPNTSFCFLDIRSPGLGDTAMYLCATSNLLWGGQSYNEQFFGPGTRLTVL.

The V and J genes are TRBV11-3 and TRBJ1-2; D is undetermined. The CDR3 is 13 residues long. Germline lookup yields CDR1 SGHNT and CDR2 YENEEA. The V end was cut by 3 bases, the J end by 0 bases, with 5 bases between. The CDR3 protein is CASSFEANYGYTF. The CDR3 DNA reads as TGTGCCAGCAGCTTTGAGGCTAACTATGGCTACACCTTC.

This chain connects TRBV30 to TRBJ2-1; 8 nucleotides match TRBD2. Trimming at V came to 1 base and at J to 2 bases, leaving 1 base not matched to a gene. This CDR3 has 14 amino acids. Germline assignment: CDR1 GTSNPN and CDR2 SVGIG (reference sequence). CDR3 region: CAWSGRGAYNEQFF. The CDR3, as DNA: TGTGCCTGGAGTGGGCGGGGGGCCTACAATGAGCAGTTCTTC.

The V and J genes are TRBV2 and TRBJ1-2; 10 nucleotides match TRBD1. The junction had 11 bases not matched to a gene; V was cut back by 6 bases and J by 7 bases. CDR1 and CDR2 from the germline V gene are SNHLY and FYNNEI. The CDR3 has 15 residues. CDR3 region: CASRKTGTGDRGYTF. The CDR3 DNA reads as TGTGCCAGCAGAAAAACCGGGACAGGGGATCGTGGCTACACCTTC.

V gene TRBV4-3 combines with J gene TRBJ1-2; the D gene is possibly TRBD1 (5 bases). The V gene lost 0 bases and the J gene lost 1 base, with 18 bases spanning the gap. This CDR3 is built from 18 residues. Germline-derived CDR1 and CDR2 are LGHNA and YSLEER. The CDR3 coding sequence is TGCGCCAGCAGCCAAGAAGGGAGGGGAATCATTAATAACTATGGCTACACCTTC. It specifies CASSQEGRGIINNYGYTF.

The chain carries TRBV6-4 and TRBJ1-4; 11 nucleotides align to TRBD1. V trimming: 3 bases; J trimming: 0 bases; junction bases outside the gene matches: 3. Germline CDR1 MRHNA, CDR2 SNTAGT. The CDR3 is 17 amino acids. DNA for the CDR3: TGTGCCAGCAGTGAGGAGGGACAGGGGGCAACTAATGAAAAACTGTTTTTT. As protein: CASSEEGQGATNEKLFF.

The V gene is TRBV4-3, the J gene TRBJ1-1; a possible D gene is TRBD1 (6 bases). The V gene lost 1 base and the J gene lost 3 bases, with 12 bases spanning the gap. This CDR3 region has 15 residues. CDR1 is LGHNA, CDR2 YSLEER, per germline. The CDR3 sequence is CASSQAGGGDTEAFF. The CDR3 DNA reads as TGCGCCAGCAGCCAAGCCGGGGGCGGGGACACTGAAGCTTTCTTT.

This clone has just one count. Other DNA variants within this sample encode the same CDR3. V usage is TRBV18 and J usage is TRBJ1-2; 8 bases fit TRBD1. In germline, CDR1 is KGHSH, CDR2 LQKENI. V was pared by 3 bases and J by 3 bases, with 0 bases of the junction left unmatched. The CDR3 is 13 residues long. CDR3 amino acids: CASSPTGDYGYTF. In DNA form, the CDR3 reads TGTGCCAGCTCACCGACAGGGGACTATGGCTACACCTTC.

The table lists this clone with a count of one. The chain links TRBV6-6 to TRBJ2-2, with 7 nucleotides matching TRBD2. The V and J ends lost 5 bases and 4 bases, in that order; junction bases with no gene match: 4. The V gene's germline CDR1 is MNHNY and CDR2 SVGAGI (reference sequence). There are 14 residues in the CDR3. This chain's CDR3 is CASSLREGTGELFF. CDR3 in DNA: TGTGCCAGCAGTCTCAGGGAGGGCACCGGGGAGCTGTTTTTT.

The chain couples TRBV5-1 to TRBJ2-3; perhaps TRBD1 as D (6 bases). V was clipped by 0 bases and J by 2 bases, with 7 bases between them. CDR3 length: 14 amino acids. Germline V gene sequence: CDR1 SGHRS, CDR2 YFSETQ. CDR3 protein: CASSLGGPTDTQYF. The CDR3 DNA is TGCGCCAGCAGCTTGGGGGGGCCCACAGATACGCAGTATTTT.

This rearrangement joins TRBV2 to TRBJ1-2; perhaps TRBD1 as D (6 bases). The V and J ends lost 1 base and 7 bases respectively, with 10 bases between them. Germline CDR1 is SNHLY and CDR2 is FYNNEI. This CDR3 is built from 13 residues. CDR3 sequence: CASSEEQGRGYTF. The CDR3 bases are TGTGCCAGCAGTGAAGAACAGGGACGTGGCTACACCTTC.

The V gene is TRBV5-6, the J gene TRBJ2-3, with 8 positions matching TRBD1. The CDR3 is made up of 14 amino acids. V trimming: 2 bases; J trimming: 3 bases; junction bases outside the gene matches: 2. The V gene's germline CDR1 is SGHDT and CDR2 YYEEEE. The CDR3 coding sequence is TGTGCCAGCAGCTTATGGACAGGGACAGATACGCAGTATTTT. Its protein product is CASSLWTGTDTQYF.

The V call is TRBV4-3, the J call TRBJ2-7, with TRBD1 identical over 10 bases. Germline trimming cut 4 bases from V and 4 bases from J; bases unmatched to any gene: 7. Germline values: CDR1 LGHNA, CDR2 YSLEER. The CDR3 covers 15 residues. DNA of the CDR3: TGCGCCAGCAGCCGTTCCGGGACAGGGGAGTACGAGCAGTACTTC. It translates to CASSRSGTGEYEQYF.

As DNA, the CDR3 is TGTGCCAGCAGCGAGACCTGGACAGGGGAAGCTTTCTTT. Amino acids: CASSETWTGEAFF. The V gene is TRBV9, the J gene TRBJ1-1; 8 bases align to TRBD1. The CDR3 spans 13 residues. V was pared by 3 bases and J by 8 bases, with 6 bases of the junction left unmatched. In germline, CDR1 is SGDLS, CDR2 YYNGEE.

The J gene is TRBJ1-3, the V gene TRBV6-1; tentative D call: TRBD1 (5 bases). Germline V gives CDR1 MNHNS, CDR2 SASEGT. Trimming cost V 2 bases and J 6 bases, with 20 bases left between them. The CDR3 loop spans 17 amino acids. The CDR3 bases are TGTGCCAGCAGTGAATATTGGGGGGGTGTGTATGAAAACACCATATATTTT. The encoded protein is CASSEYWGGVYENTIYF.

CDR3 amino acids: CASSLGPSGNQPQHF. Here the CDR3 DNA reads TGTGCCAGCAGCTTAGGACCTTCAGGAAATCAGCCCCAGCATTTT. V is TRBV7-2 and J is TRBJ1-5, with D hard to call. The germline V and J ends were trimmed by 1 base and 4 bases, with 11 bases remaining between them. Germline V gene data show CDR1 as SGHTA and CDR2 as FQGNSA. The CDR3 covers 15 residues.

The V call is TRBV5-1, the J call TRBJ2-7, with 10 positions matching TRBD1. The germline V gene has CDR1 SGHRS and CDR2 YFSETQ. This CDR3 has 15 amino acids. With V trimmed by 2 bases and J by 3 bases, 5 bases remained unmatched. The CDR3: CASSFHRDRGYEQYF. The CDR3 DNA follows: TGCGCCAGCAGCTTCCACCGGGACAGGGGCTACGAGCAGTACTTC. Filled out from reference TRBV5-1 and TRBJ2-7, the complete variable domain reads KAGVTQTPRYLIKTRGQQVTLSCSPISGHRSVSWYQQTPGQGLQFLFEYFSETQRNKGNFPGRFSGRQFSNSRSEMNVSTLELGDSALYLCASSFHRDRGYEQYFGPGTRLTVT.

The chain's CDR3 is CSVEGQGHSNQPQHF. CDR3 nucleotide sequence: TGCAGCGTTGAGGGACAGGGCCATAGCAATCAGCCCCAGCATTTT. The chain joins TRBV29-1 to TRBJ1-5, with 9 nucleotides matching TRBD1. This CDR3 is 15 amino acids long. V gave up 3 bases and J gave up 0 bases; unmatched junction bases: 3. CDR1 is SQVTM and CDR2 is ANQGSEA in the germline V gene.

The V and J genes are TRBV4-3 and TRBJ2-3, with a tentative D call TRBD1 (6 bases). Germline CDR1 LGHNA, CDR2 YSLEER. The CDR3 has 16 amino acids. V was pared by 3 bases and J by 0 bases, with 13 bases between. The CDR3 bases are TGCGCCAGCAGCCAGTGGACAGTCGCTAGCACAGATACGCAGTATTTT. It encodes CASSQWTVASTDTQYF.

The J gene is TRBJ2-7, the V gene TRBV7-8; D call uncertain. Germline CDR1 and CDR2: SGHVS and FQNEAQ. Deletions cut 2 bases from V and 1 base from J, with 9 bases between. This CDR3 comprises 14 residues. For the CDR3, the DNA is TGTGCCAGCAGCTTAATTGGACGTTCCTACGAGCAGTACTTC. Translated, it gives CASSLIGRSYEQYF.

This clone was seen just once. V gene TRBV20-1 combines with J gene TRBJ1-2; D remains unclear. V was cut by 6 bases and J by 8 bases, with 10 bases left in between. CDR3 size: 10 residues. CDR1 is DFQATT and CDR2 is SNEGSKA in the germline V gene (reference sequence). The CDR3 loop reads CSASRTGYTF. For the CDR3, the DNA is TGCAGTGCCAGCAGGACCGGCTACACCTTC.

The chain carries TRBV2 and TRBJ1-2, with D unclear. Germline V gene lookup returns CDR1 SNHLY and CDR2 FYNNEI. The CDR3 extends over 13 amino acids. Deletions cut 3 bases from V and 2 bases from J, with 7 bases between. The DNA for the CDR3 is TGTGCCAGCAGTGACAGCGTCAACTATGGCTACACCTTC. Translation: CASSDSVNYGYTF.

This chain joins TRBV5-4 and TRBJ2-7, with TRBD1 matching over 8 bases. The V gene end was trimmed by 4 bases and the J gene end by 7 bases; junction bases not matched to a gene: 10. Germline assignment: CDR1 SGHNT and CDR2 YYREEE (reference sequence). This CDR3 is 14 amino acids long. CDR3 region: CASSPQGAVREQYF. The CDR3 DNA reads TGTGCCAGCAGCCCGCAGGGGGCGGTAAGAGAGCAGTACTTC.

The rearrangement uses TRBV10-2 and TRBJ1-3; no reliable D call. CDR3 length: 15 amino acids. The germline V gene has CDR1 WSHSY and CDR2 SAAADI. V lost 2 bases and J lost 0, with 8 bases in between. The CDR3 bases are TGCGCCAGCAGTGAGGGCACCTACTCTGGAAACACCATATATTTT. This codes for CASSEGTYSGNTIYF.